The present T cell receptor (beta chain) was sequenced within a study of shared clonotypes between healthy human individuals. The wider study: The study enrolled a couple of women and three men aged 18 to 49.

A note on this clone: The antigen is unknown.

CDR3 length equals 15 residues. Germline values: CDR1 MNHEY, CDR2 SMNVEV (reference sequence). V was shortened by 2 bases and J by 4 bases, with 15 bases between the two germline ends. As processed by the authors: From ImmunoSEQ came sequences covering only the junction and carrying no quality scores, so filtering differed. Profiled with immunoSEQ multiplex PCR; TCRdb holds only in-frame clones, not every one. D and trimming come from the DNA, and the V and J calls and clone size come from that table. The sample holds around 510,000 clones; around 80% are singletons and the top ten take more than 10%. Points from the study as a whole: The expectation was that sequencing depth would affect clonotype sharing among donors.

V and J are TRBV27 and TRBJ2-7; tentative D call: TRBD1 (5 bases). Sequencing input: PBMCs. The receptor was derived from a woman between 40 and 55 years old in good health. Some clones in this sample may be carry-over from other donors' samples. CDR3 loop: CASSLEYSGHYEQYF. The CDR3 nucleotides are TGTGCCAGCAGTTTAGAGTACTCAGGGCATTACGAGCAGTACTTC.